What follows describes a single T cell receptor (beta chain). Its antigen is not identified. The junction had 14 bases not matched to a gene; V was cut back by 1 base and J by 2 bases. The CDR3 has 20 residues. CDR1 SGHAT and CDR2 FQNNGV come from the germline V gene. The source of the sample is a study of response to subunit inactivated influenza vaccine. Study-wide results and limits: Few new T cells, the authors suggested, are recruited by each seasonal influenza vaccination.

TCRdb reanalysed the RT-PCR reads using MiXCR and keeps one entry per CDR3 protein. Of over 150,000 distinct CDR3 sequences listed, around 9.9% were seen once; the top ten hold around 11%. This receptor was identified in a man in his forties or fifties who received an inactivated influenza vaccine. The sequencing here drew on non-naive T cells sorted from PBMCs, taken roughly 45 days after vaccination. The chain carries TRBV11-2 and TRBJ2-2, with TRBD2 matching over 9 bases. CDR3 region: CASSLVVAGAFPRNTGELFF. CDR3 nucleotides: TGTGCCAGCAGCTTAGTCGTAGCGGGGGCGTTCCCGCGTAACACCGGGGAGCTGTTTTTT.